These 27 T cell receptor beta chains originate from one sample sequenced in a study of cytomegalovirus exposure and HLA in healthy donors (dated by TCRdb to about 2017). Libraries were made using the immunoSEQ multiplex PCR assay. A mixture of 60 forward primers for TCR Vbeta segments and 13 reverse primers for TCR Jbeta segments was used in the multiplex PCR. Held by TCRdb, this immuneACCESS table contains in-frame sequences only and omits some clones. Under half of the omission traces to an unresolved V gene where checked; the cause of the rest is unknown. The sample records roughly 180,000 clones, about 81% of which are singletons. Around 1.9% of the sample is held by the ten biggest clonotypes. Sequencing was performed on PBMCs. The receptor set was obtained from a woman younger than 30 in good health and CMV-seropositive.

V usage is TRBV7-8 and J usage is TRBJ1-2; D is perhaps TRBD1 (5 bases). CDR3 size: 13 residues. V gave up 1 base and J gave up 4 bases, with 7 bases separating them. From germline, CDR1 is SGHVS and CDR2 FQNEAQ. The CDR3 region is CASSLGRVYGYTF. CDR3 DNA sequence: TGTGCCAGCAGCTTAGGCAGGGTCTATGGCTACACCTTC. The whole variable domain, remainder taken from reference TRBV7-8 and TRBJ1-2, is GAGVSQSPRYKVAKRGQDVALRCDPISGHVSLFWYQQALGQGPEFLTYFQNEAQLDKSGLPSDRFFAERPEGSVSTLKIQRTQQEDSAVYLCASSLGRVYGYTFGSGTRLTVV.

This clone came up a few times. The chain couples TRBV7-6 to TRBJ2-5; TRBD2 might be the D (6 bases). The CDR3 is 14 amino acids. The V end was cut by 4 bases, the J end by 5 bases, with 14 bases between. CDR1 and CDR2 (germline): SGHVS, FNYEAQ. CDR3 nucleotides: TGTGCCAGCAGCTCCTCCCCGCGGGGTGAGACCCAGTACTTC. This gives the protein CASSSSPRGETQYF.

The CDR3 region is CASTRQGANNYYGYTF. For the CDR3, the DNA is TGTGCCAGCACCAGACAGGGGGCGAACAACTACTATGGCTACACCTTC. The chain combines TRBV28 with TRBJ1-2; 10 nucleotides agree with TRBD1. Unmatched junction bases numbered 11, after V lost 7 bases and J lost 3 bases. Germline-derived CDR1 and CDR2 are MDHEN and SYDVKM. The CDR3 has 16 residues.

Concerning this clone: Other nucleotide sequences from this sample produce the same CDR3. CDR3 in amino acids: CASSLYGQGTEAFF. CDR3 nucleotides: TGTGCCAGCAGCCTATACGGACAGGGCACTGAAGCTTTCTTT. The chain has TRBV6-6 and TRBJ1-1, with 8 bases lining up with TRBD1. CDR1 is MNHNY and CDR2 is SVGAGI in the germline V gene (reference sequence). V lost 6 bases, J lost 4 bases, and 7 bases stayed unmatched. The CDR3 contains 14 residues.

The chain is built from TRBV7-9 and TRBJ1-1; 7 bases are shared with TRBD1. Germline V gives CDR1 SEHNR, CDR2 FQNEAQ (reference sequence). The CDR3 runs 14 residues. The trim removed 3 bases at V and 0 bases at J, leaving 1 base unmatched. This chain's CDR3 is CASSLTGLNTEAFF. The CDR3 DNA sequence: TGTGCCAGCAGCTTGACAGGGTTGAACACTGAAGCTTTCTTT.

This CDR3 is CAWSLGQGYTF. CDR3 DNA sequence: TGTGCCTGGAGTCTAGGACAGGGGTACACCTTC. This chain links TRBV30 with TRBJ1-2, with 9 positions matching TRBD1. CDR1 and CDR2 (germline): GTSNPN, SVGIG (reference sequence). The CDR3 loop spans 11 amino acids. J lost 11 bases, V lost 2 bases, and 3 bases had no gene match. Supplemented by reference TRBV30 and TRBJ1-2, the full variable domain reads SQTIHQWPATLVQPVGSPLSLECTVEGTSNPNLYWYRQAAGRGLQLLFYSVGIGQISSEVPQNLSASRPQDRQFILSSKKLLLSDSGFYLCAWSLGQGYTFGSGTRLTVV.

V and J are TRBV28 and TRBJ1-5; D perhaps matches TRBD1 (5 bases). This CDR3 spans 12 amino acids. Deletions cut 7 bases from V and 9 bases from J, with 13 bases between. From germline, CDR1 is MDHEN and CDR2 SYDVKM. CDR3 loop: CASTTEGWPQHF. In DNA form, the CDR3 reads TGTGCCAGCACCACGGAGGGGTGGCCCCAGCATTTT. Full variable domain (rest looked up from reference TRBV28 and TRBJ1-5): DVKVTQSSRYLVKRTGEKVFLECVQDMDHENMFWYRQDPGLGLRLIYFSYDVKMKEKGDIPEGYSVSREKKERFSLILESASTNQTSMYLCASTTEGWPQHFGDGTRLSIL.

The rearrangement uses TRBV29-1 and TRBJ2-2; D gene uncertain. The V gene's germline CDR1 is SQVTM and CDR2 ANQGSEA. The ends were cut back, 7 bases at V and 0 bases at J, with 12 bases in the middle. The CDR3 runs to 14 residues. As DNA, the CDR3 is TGCAGCGCTCGTGTGACAACGAACACCGGGGAGCTGTTTTTT. It encodes CSARVTTNTGELFF.

This clone was detected a few times. This sequence joins TRBV4-2 and TRBJ1-3; no firm D call. From germline, CDR1 is LGHNA and CDR2 YNFKEQ. CDR3 length equals 16 residues. V shed 0 bases and J shed 0 bases, with 9 bases lying between them. CDR3: CASSQEPTYSGNTIYF. CDR3 bases: TGTGCCAGCAGCCAAGAACCCACTTACTCTGGAAACACCATATATTTT.

J is TRBJ1-1 and V is TRBV4-1; TRBD1 might be the D (6 bases). Germline CDR1 reads MGHRA; CDR2 reads YSYEKL. Between the trimmed V and J ends, which lost 2 bases and 0 bases, there was a span of 13 bases. The CDR3 is 16 residues long. The CDR3 loop reads CASSQRRTVMNTEAFF. The CDR3 DNA follows: TGCGCCAGCAGCCAACGACGGACAGTCATGAACACTGAAGCTTTCTTT.

V and J are TRBV10-3 and TRBJ2-3; TRBD2 agrees at 11 bases. There are 16 residues in the CDR3. CDR1 is ENHRY and CDR2 is SYGVKD in the germline V gene. V was clipped by 4 bases and J by 6 bases; unmatched bases: 9. Written as DNA, the CDR3 is TGTGCCATCAGTGGAGTAGCGGGGGGGCCGTCCGATACGCAGTATTTT. It specifies CAISGVAGGPSDTQYF.

This rearrangement joins TRBV27 to TRBJ1-5, with D possibly matching TRBD1 (5 bases). The germline CDR1 and CDR2 sequences are MNHEY and SMNVEV (reference sequence). Trimming shortened V by 3 bases and J by 7 bases, and 10 bases separated the two germline ends. The CDR3 sequence is 13 residues long. In nucleotides, the CDR3 is TGTGCCAGCAGTTTTAGGGGAGGACAGCCCCAGCATTTT. It is translated as CASSFRGGQPQHF.

The chain recombines TRBV6-5 with TRBJ2-1; no definite D call. Trimming pared 6 bases from V and 7 bases from J, leaving 16 bases between. CDR3 length: 14 residues. Per germline, CDR1 MNHEY and CDR2 SVGAGI. The CDR3 sequence is CASSLRQVRNEQFF. The DNA for the CDR3 is TGTGCCAGCAGCCTAAGACAAGTCCGAAATGAGCAGTTCTTC.

V is TRBV7-9 and J is TRBJ2-7, with TRBD1 matching 10 bases. V was pared by 4 bases and J by 5 bases, with 11 bases of the junction left unmatched. Germline V gene lookup returns CDR1 SEHNR and CDR2 FQNEAQ (reference sequence). The CDR3 is 16 residues long. The CDR3: CASSSYPGTGADEQYF. The CDR3 DNA reads TGTGCCAGCAGCTCCTATCCTGGGACAGGGGCTGACGAGCAGTACTTC. The whole variable domain, filled in from reference TRBV7-9 and TRBJ2-7, reads DTGVSQNPRHKITKRGQNVTFRCDPISEHNRLYWYRQTLGQGPEFLTYFQNEAQLEKSRLLSDRFSAERPKGSFSTLEIQRTEQGDSAMYLCASSSYPGTGADEQYFGPGTRLTVT.

The chain recombines TRBV11-2 with TRBJ2-7; 7 nucleotides align to TRBD1. CDR3 length: 13 amino acids. Trimming took 6 bases from V and 5 from J; bases not matched to a gene: 7. Germline CDR1 and CDR2: SGHAT and FQNNGV. CDR3 coding DNA: TGTGCCAGCAGGAGAACAGGGGTCCACGAGCAGTACTTC. Amino acid sequence: CASRRTGVHEQYF. Based on the CDR3 plus reference TRBV11-2 and TRBJ2-7, the full variable domain is EAGVAQSPRYKIIEKRQSVAFWCNPISGHATLYWYQQILGQGPKLLIQFQNNGVVDDSQLPKDRFSAERLKGVDSTLKIQPAKLEDSAVYLCASRRTGVHEQYFGPGTRLTVT.

This clone was recorded once. The V gene is TRBV6-5, the J gene TRBJ1-4; 7 bases map to TRBD1. The germline gives CDR1 MNHEY, CDR2 SVGAGI. V was clipped by 2 bases and J by 7 bases; unmatched bases: 7. The CDR3 totals 15 residues. The CDR3 region is CASSYPDRESEKLFF. The DNA of the CDR3 is TGTGCCAGCAGTTACCCCGACAGGGAATCTGAAAAACTGTTTTTT.

J is TRBJ1-6 and V is TRBV5-4; 8 bases fit TRBD1. This CDR3 is built from 16 residues. Germline V gives CDR1 SGHNT, CDR2 YYREEE (reference sequence). Germline trimming cut 3 bases from V and 7 bases from J; bases unmatched to any gene: 9. CDR3 DNA sequence: TGTGCCAGCAGCTCTGGGACAGGCCCACTGAATTCACCCCTCCACTTT. Its protein is CASSSGTGPLNSPLHF.

The chain joins TRBV28 to TRBJ1-1; 7 nucleotides align to TRBD1. Germline V gives CDR1 MDHEN, CDR2 SYDVKM. CDR3 size: 15 residues. V was pared by 5 bases and J by 3 bases, with 9 bases of the junction left unmatched. This CDR3 reads CASSAPGTVDTEAFF. The CDR3 nucleotides read TGTGCCAGCAGTGCCCCCGGGACAGTGGACACTGAAGCTTTCTTT.

The chain employs TRBV11-2 and TRBJ2-7; TRBD2 matches at 8 bases. V shed 5 bases, J shed 4 bases, and the junction held 10 bases outside the gene matches. CDR3 size: 15 residues. Germline loops: CDR1 SGHAT, CDR2 FQNNGV. CDR3 protein: CASSPQRGPTYEQYV. The CDR3 DNA follows: TGTGCCAGCAGCCCCCAGCGGGGGCCGACGTACGAGCAGTACGTC.

Regarding this clone: Relative to the germline gene, one junction end is altered; a read error may explain this. The V gene is TRBV30, the J gene TRBJ2-1, with 7 bases that match TRBD1. This CDR3 has 11 amino acids. Germline assignment: CDR1 GTSNPN and CDR2 SVGIG (reference sequence). Written as DNA, the CDR3 is TGTGCCTGGTCGTCCAAGTTGGGACAGCTCTTC. It is translated as CAWSSKLGQLF.

This chain links TRBV5-1 with TRBJ1-4; D gene ambiguous. V was trimmed by 7 bases and J by 5 bases, leaving 12 bases between them. The CDR3 has 13 residues. Germline V CDR1 and CDR2: SGHRS, YFSETQ. The chain's CDR3 is CASSGGLNEKLFF. The CDR3, as DNA: TGCGCCAGCTCTGGCGGACTAAATGAAAAACTGTTTTTT. The variable domain in full, completed from reference TRBV5-1 and TRBJ1-4, reads KAGVTQTPRYLIKTRGQQVTLSCSPISGHRSVSWYQQTPGQGLQFLFEYFSETQRNKGNFPGRFSGRQFSNSRSEMNVSTLELGDSALYLCASSGGLNEKLFFGSGTQLSVL.

The V and J genes are TRBV29-1 and TRBJ2-2; 8 bases align to TRBD2. The trim removed 3 bases at V and 6 bases at J, leaving 6 bases unmatched. Germline lookup yields CDR1 SQVTM and CDR2 ANQGSEA. CDR3 length equals 14 residues. The CDR3 DNA reads as TGCAGCGTTGATCCGGGGGGGCGGGCCGGGGAGCTGTTTTTT. Translating it yields CSVDPGGRAGELFF.

The chain is built from TRBV4-1 and TRBJ1-1; D is undetermined. The germline V gene has CDR1 MGHRA and CDR2 YSYEKL. V lost 0 bases and J lost 5, with 13 bases in between. This CDR3 is built from 15 residues. Written as DNA, the CDR3 is TGCGCCAGCAGCCAAGATAGGCGCGGTGGAACTGAAGCTTTCTTT. Protein: CASSQDRRGGTEAFF.

The chain carries TRBV9 and TRBJ2-3; 11 nucleotides align to TRBD2. V dropped 0 bases and J dropped 4; count of bases not matched to a gene: 4. The CDR3 loop spans 16 amino acids. CDR1 SGDLS and CDR2 YYNGEE come from the germline V gene. In DNA form, the CDR3 reads TGTGCCAGCAGCGTAGGACTAGCGGGGTATGCAGATACGCAGTATTTT. Amino acid sequence: CASSVGLAGYADTQYF.

This sequence joins TRBV30 and TRBJ2-2, with D maybe TRBD1 (5 bases). There are 13 residues in the CDR3. In germline, CDR1 is GTSNPN, CDR2 SVGIG (reference sequence). V was shortened by 3 bases and J by 4 bases, with 9 bases between the two germline ends. CDR3 nucleotide sequence: TGTGCCTGGAGCCGTGGGGCCACCGGGGAGCTGTTTTTT. It yields the protein CAWSRGATGELFF.

The genes are TRBV7-9 and TRBJ1-1; D unclear. Germline V gene sequence: CDR1 SEHNR, CDR2 FQNEAQ (reference sequence). This CDR3 comprises 13 residues. V shed 3 bases and J shed 5 bases, with 10 bases lying between them. The CDR3 nucleotides are TGTGCCAGCAGCTTCGGTTCCGGGACTGAAGCTTTCTTT. Translating gives CASSFGSGTEAFF.

The chain has TRBV6-5 and TRBJ2-3; D might be TRBD2 (6 bases). The CDR3 is made up of 14 amino acids. CDR1 is MNHEY and CDR2 is SVGAGI in the germline V gene. The V end lost 2 bases, the J end lost 1 base, and 7 bases lay between the germline ends. For the CDR3, the DNA is TGTGCCAGCAGTTACGGAGGGGGCACAGATACGCAGTATTTT. Translating gives CASSYGGGTDTQYF.